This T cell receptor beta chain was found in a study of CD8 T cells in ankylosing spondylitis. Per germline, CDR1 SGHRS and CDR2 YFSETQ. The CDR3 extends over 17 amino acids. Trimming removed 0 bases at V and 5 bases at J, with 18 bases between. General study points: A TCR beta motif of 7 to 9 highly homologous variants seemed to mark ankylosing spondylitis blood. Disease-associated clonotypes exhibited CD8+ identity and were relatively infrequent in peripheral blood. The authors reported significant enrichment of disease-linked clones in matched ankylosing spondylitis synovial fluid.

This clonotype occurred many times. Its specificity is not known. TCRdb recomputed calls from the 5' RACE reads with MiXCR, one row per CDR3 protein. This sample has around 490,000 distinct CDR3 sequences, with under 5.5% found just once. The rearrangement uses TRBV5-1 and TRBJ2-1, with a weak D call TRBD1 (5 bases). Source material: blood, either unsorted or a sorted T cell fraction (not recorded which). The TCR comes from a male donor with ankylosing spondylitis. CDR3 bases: TGCGCCAGCAGCTTGGTAGGGGTCGGTCCTGACGACAATGAGCAGTTCTTC. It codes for CASSLVGVGPDDNEQFF. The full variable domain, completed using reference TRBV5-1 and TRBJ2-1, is KAGVTQTPRYLIKTRGQQVTLSCSPISGHRSVSWYQQTPGQGLQFLFEYFSETQRNKGNFPGRFSGRQFSNSRSEMNVSTLELGDSALYLCASSLVGVGPDDNEQFFGPGTRLTVL.